Shown below are 20 T cell receptor beta chains from a single sample sequenced in a study of blood T cell repertoires in COVID-19. Sequencing used immunoSEQ multiplex PCR; TCRdb keeps in-frame clones, though not all of them. There are 15,000 to 20,000 clones in the sample; about 90% occur only once, and less than 5% lies in the top ten. The sequenced material came from peripheral blood. Receptors were obtained from a man in his 60s with active COVID-19.

This sequence joins TRBV4-2 and TRBJ2-1; TRBD1 agrees at 7 bases. The CDR3 spans 18 residues. With V trimmed by 1 base and J by 5 bases, 14 bases remained unmatched. Germline V gene lookup returns CDR1 LGHNA and CDR2 YNFKEQ. DNA for the CDR3: TGTGCCAGCAGCCAAGGGCCGCCCGAGACAGGGTTCAACAATGAGCAGTTCTTC. Amino acids: CASSQGPPETGFNNEQFF.

The chain uses TRBV19 and TRBJ1-1; D is unclear. The germline V gene has CDR1 LNHDA and CDR2 SQIVND (reference sequence). Trimming removed 4 bases from V and 3 bases from J, with 9 bases in between. The CDR3 is 13 amino acids. The CDR3 DNA sequence: TGTGCCAGTAGTACATCCCCATACACTGAAGCTTTCTTT. This encodes CASSTSPYTEAFF.

This clone was counted once. V is TRBV3-1 (or the pseudogene TRBV3-2) and J is TRBJ2-5; 7 bases are a match to TRBD2. V trimming: 1 base; J trimming: 5 bases; junction bases outside the gene matches: 7. Germline V gives CDR1 LGHDT, CDR2 YNNKEL (reference sequence). The CDR3 runs 15 residues. The CDR3 region is CASSQVGLGTETQYF. Written as DNA, the CDR3 is TGTGCCAGCAGCCAAGTTGGACTAGGGACGGAGACCCAGTACTTC.

The genes are TRBV2 and TRBJ1-5; D remains ambiguous. The V and J ends lost 2 bases and 3 bases respectively, with 5 bases between them. The germline CDR1 and CDR2 sequences are SNHLY and FYNNEI. This CDR3 region has 13 residues. Written as DNA, the CDR3 is TGTGCCAGCAGTGAACGGGACAATCAGCCCCAGCATTTT. Protein sequence: CASSERDNQPQHF. The full variable domain, completed using reference TRBV2 and TRBJ1-5, is EPEVTQTPSHQVTQMGQEVILRCVPISNHLYFYWYRQILGQKVEFLVSFYNNEISEKSEIFDDQFSVERPDGSNFTLKIRSTKLEDSAMYFCASSERDNQPQHFGDGTRLSIL.

This rearrangement joins TRBV6-6 to TRBJ2-7, with D maybe TRBD2 (5 bases). The CDR3 is 13 residues long. Germline assignment: CDR1 MNHNY and CDR2 SVGAGI (reference sequence). Deletions cut 6 bases from V and 1 base from J, with 10 bases between. The CDR3 is CASSSEGSYEQYV. The CDR3 DNA reads as TGTGCCAGCAGCTCCGAGGGATCCTACGAGCAGTACGTC.

J is TRBJ2-3 and V is TRBV24-1, with 7 bases lining up with TRBD1. Germline V gene sequence: CDR1 KGHDR, CDR2 SFDVKD. V gave up 2 bases and J gave up 8 bases; unmatched junction bases: 3. The CDR3 spans 13 residues. CDR3 amino acids: CATSDYRGGTQYF. Written as DNA, the CDR3 is TGTGCCACCAGTGATTACAGGGGTGGTACGCAGTATTTT.

The V and J genes are TRBV6-5 and TRBJ2-1, with TRBD1 matching over 9 bases. The junction had 11 bases not matched to a gene; V was cut back by 4 bases and J by 7 bases. Germline lookup yields CDR1 MNHEY and CDR2 SVGAGI. The CDR3 covers 16 residues. This CDR3 is CASSFLQGARRNEQFF. The DNA of the CDR3 is TGTGCCAGCAGTTTTTTACAGGGGGCAAGGAGGAATGAGCAGTTCTTC.

This clone was found a few times. The genes are TRBV5-5 and TRBJ2-1, with 13 bases identical to TRBD2. This CDR3 has 18 amino acids. V shed 4 bases, J shed 4 bases, and the junction held 11 bases outside the gene matches. Germline lookup yields CDR1 SGHKS and CDR2 YYEKEE (reference sequence). CDR3 loop: CASSTRRGTSGMYNEQFF. In DNA, the CDR3 is TGTGCCAGCAGCACCCGCCGCGGGACTAGCGGGATGTACAATGAGCAGTTCTTC.

J is TRBJ2-2 and V is TRBV5-6; a weak D match, TRBD2 (6 bases). The CDR3 is made up of 16 amino acids. The V gene's germline CDR1 is SGHDT and CDR2 YYEEEE. The V end was cut by 0 bases, the J end by 7 bases, with 16 bases between. Written as DNA, the CDR3 is TGTGCCAGCAGCTTGGAACCCCCGGGAGTTGGCGGGGAGCTGTTTTTT. Protein product: CASSLEPPGVGGELFF.

V is TRBV6-1 and J is TRBJ1-2; D may be TRBD1 (6 bases). Trimming removed 1 base at V and 6 bases at J, with 15 bases between. The CDR3 has 15 residues. CDR1 is MNHNS, CDR2 SASEGT, per germline. The CDR3 reads CASSEGAGAFDGYTF. CDR3 bases: TGTGCCAGCAGTGAAGGGGCAGGGGCTTTCGATGGCTACACCTTC.

This sequence joins TRBV7-3 and TRBJ2-1; perhaps TRBD1 as D (6 bases). V shed 5 bases and J shed 8 bases, with 19 bases lying between them. CDR1 is SGHTA and CDR2 is FQGTGA in the germline V gene. The CDR3 consists of 15 residues. The CDR3 nucleotides read TGTGCCAGCAGCCTATGGGGTACAGGGTCCTATGAGCAGTTCTTC. Translating it yields CASSLWGTGSYEQFF.

J is TRBJ2-3 and V is TRBV5-1; D uncertain. The CDR3 is 13 amino acids. V was clipped by 5 bases and J by 2 bases, with 9 bases between them. CDR1 is SGHRS and CDR2 is YFSETQ in the germline V gene. The CDR3 coding sequence is TGCGCCAGCAGGGCCTCCTCCACAGATACGCAGTATTTT. Its translation is CASRASSTDTQYF.

The chain has TRBV6-5 and TRBJ2-2, with D maybe TRBD2 (6 bases). The CDR3 has 13 residues. V lost 10 bases and J lost 7, with 16 bases in between. Germline V CDR1 and CDR2: MNHEY, SVGAGI. The CDR3 DNA reads as TGTGCCATTACAGATTCGGGGGACGGGGAGCTGTTTTTT. This gives the protein CAITDSGDGELFF.

The gene calls are TRBV10-3 and TRBJ1-1; D remains ambiguous. The CDR3 sequence is 13 residues long. V lost 7 bases to trimming and J lost 0 bases, with 9 bases between them. Germline V gives CDR1 ENHRY, CDR2 SYGVKD. CDR3 bases: TGTGCCATCACCCGAGACTTGAACACTGAAGCTTTCTTT. Its protein is CAITRDLNTEAFF.

The chain has TRBV10-2 and TRBJ2-5; 8 bases match TRBD1. After removal of 4 bases from V and 5 bases from J, the junction contained 6 bases not matched to a gene. This CDR3 has 14 residues. From germline, CDR1 is WSHSY and CDR2 SAAADI. The CDR3 region is CASSGTGSMETQYF. Here the CDR3 DNA reads TGCGCCAGCAGTGGGACAGGGAGCATGGAGACCCAGTACTTC.

CDR3 region: CASSLERALNTEAFF. The CDR3 DNA reads TGTGCCAGCAGCTTAGAGAGGGCCTTGAACACTGAAGCTTTCTTT. This chain joins TRBV7-9 and TRBJ1-1; D unresolved. The CDR3 has 15 amino acids. Trimming pared 1 base from V and 0 bases from J, leaving 9 bases between. CDR1 is SEHNR, CDR2 FQNEAQ, per germline (reference sequence).

The chain carries TRBV24-1 and TRBJ1-4; possibly TRBD1 for D (5 bases). Germline V CDR1 and CDR2: KGHDR, SFDVKD. This CDR3 region has 14 residues. Trimming removed 9 bases at V and 7 bases at J, with 17 bases between. The CDR3 protein is CATPPGTGSEKLFF. In DNA, the CDR3 is TGTGCCACCCCCCCTGGGACCGGGAGTGAAAAACTGTTTTTT.

This clone counts as large. The gene calls are TRBV2 and TRBJ2-7; 7 bases align to TRBD1. This CDR3 is 14 amino acids long. After removal of 6 bases from V and 0 bases from J, the junction contained 5 bases not matched to a gene. Looked up from germline, CDR1 is SNHLY and CDR2 is FYNNEI. The CDR3 loop reads CASSPGQLSYEQYF. The CDR3 DNA is TGTGCCAGCAGCCCGGGACAGCTCTCCTACGAGCAGTACTTC.

This chain uses TRBV5-4 with TRBJ2-3, with 9 positions matching TRBD2. Per the germline V gene, CDR1 is SGHNT and CDR2 is YYREEE (reference sequence). CDR3 size: 17 residues. V shed 0 bases and J 5 bases; nucleotides not matched to a gene: 10. The CDR3 protein is CASSLDVASGVGDTQYF. Written as DNA, the CDR3 is TGTGCCAGCAGCTTGGACGTGGCTAGCGGGGTGGGAGATACGCAGTATTTT.

V usage is TRBV6-5 and J usage is TRBJ2-2, with TRBD1 matching 9 bases. V shed 5 bases, J shed 7 bases, and the junction held 8 bases outside the gene matches. The V gene's germline CDR1 is MNHEY and CDR2 SVGAGI. This CDR3 region has 15 residues. The CDR3 loop reads CASSLVQGANGELFF. CDR3 DNA sequence: TGTGCCAGCAGTCTCGTACAGGGGGCGAACGGGGAGCTGTTTTTT.